This entry concerns a single TCR beta chain. The entry originates in a study of T cell changes during pregnancy in multiple sclerosis. Method: immunoSEQ multiplex PCR; TCRdb's copy keeps in-frame clones and lacks some. This sample has around 50,000 clones, with over 85% found just once. This receptor was identified in a female donor with multiple sclerosis, enrolled in a pregnancy study. The source material was CD4+ T cells from peripheral blood mononuclear cells, sampled in the first trimester of pregnancy.

CDR3 nucleotides: TGTGCCAGCTCACCCGGGACAGCTTATGGCTACACCTTC. Translated, it gives CASSPGTAYGYTF. J is TRBJ1-2 and V is TRBV18; 7 bases match TRBD1. CDR3 length: 13 residues. Germline V gene lookup returns CDR1 KGHSH and CDR2 LQKENI. With 3 bases clipped from V and 5 bases from J, the junction kept 3 bases outside the gene matches.